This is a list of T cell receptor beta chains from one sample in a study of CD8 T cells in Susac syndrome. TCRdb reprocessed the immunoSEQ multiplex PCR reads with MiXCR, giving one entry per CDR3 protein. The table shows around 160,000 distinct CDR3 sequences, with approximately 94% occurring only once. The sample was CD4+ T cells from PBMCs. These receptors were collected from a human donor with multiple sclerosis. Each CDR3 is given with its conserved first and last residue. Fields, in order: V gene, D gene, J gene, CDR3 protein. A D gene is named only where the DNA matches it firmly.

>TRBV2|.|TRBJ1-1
CASSLRGVSEAFF
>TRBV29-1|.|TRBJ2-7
CSIFRGNEQYF
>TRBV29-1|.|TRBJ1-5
CSVEGGSNQPQHF
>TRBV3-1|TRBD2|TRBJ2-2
CASSYGTRIQNTGELFF
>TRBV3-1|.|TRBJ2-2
CASSQAGPNTGELFF
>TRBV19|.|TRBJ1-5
CASSIYSGFEHQPQHF
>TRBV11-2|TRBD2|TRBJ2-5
CASGLGGTRDETQYF
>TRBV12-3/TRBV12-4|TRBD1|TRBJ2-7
CASRRTGTGASYEQYF
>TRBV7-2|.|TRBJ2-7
CASRAENYEQYF
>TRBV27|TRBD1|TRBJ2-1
CASSRDRAYNEQFF
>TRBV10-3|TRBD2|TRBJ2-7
CAISESELSLAGEYEQYF
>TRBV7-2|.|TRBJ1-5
CASSSSGTQPQHF
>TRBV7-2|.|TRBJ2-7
CASSRDPLSYEQYF
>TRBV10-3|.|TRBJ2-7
CATRTTGGHEQYF
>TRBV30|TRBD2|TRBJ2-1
CAWSVGLAGSNEQFF
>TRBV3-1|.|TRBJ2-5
CASSHETQYF
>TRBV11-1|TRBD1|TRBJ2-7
CASRAGTAPAYEQYF
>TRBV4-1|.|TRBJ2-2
CASSQDVPAVRRWYTGELFF
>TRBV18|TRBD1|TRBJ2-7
CASSPPSAGGHEQYF
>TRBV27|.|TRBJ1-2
CASSTRQPGYGYTF
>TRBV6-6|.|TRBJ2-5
CASSYSSWGQETQYF
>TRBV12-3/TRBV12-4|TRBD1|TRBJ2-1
CASSPGTGNQFF
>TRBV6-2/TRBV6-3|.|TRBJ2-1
CASSLRSGLRTYNEQFF
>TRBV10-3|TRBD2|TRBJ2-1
CASKREKASYNEQFF
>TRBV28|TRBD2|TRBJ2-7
CASSYGTTLQYF
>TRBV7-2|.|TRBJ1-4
CASSLYSGFYEKLFF
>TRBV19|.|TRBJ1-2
CASSVREGANYGYTF
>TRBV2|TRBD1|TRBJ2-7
CASTIDSEGAYF